Each of the 16 T cell receptor beta chains below was sequenced from the same sample in a study of T cell clonotyping in hematopoietic cell transplantation (dated by TCRdb to about 2021). Receptor libraries were prepared by the immunoSEQ multiplex PCR assay. This immuneACCESS table, as held by TCRdb, lists in-frame sequences with V and J called but not all clones. Of the missing ones, under half trace to an unresolved V gene in checked studies; the others have no known cause. The sample table shows 69,000 or so clones, and just under 95% are seen once. Around 1.6% of the sample goes to the ten largest clones. The sample taken for sequencing was peripheral blood mononuclear cells. These TCRs come from a man between 45 and 60 years old in good health. Some clones in this sample may be carry-over from other donors' samples.

The chain recombines TRBV28 with TRBJ2-7; D gene uncertain. CDR3 length: 12 amino acids. Trimming removed 6 bases at V and 1 base at J, with 7 bases between. CDR1 is MDHEN, CDR2 SYDVKM, per germline. CDR3: CASSPTSYEQYF. The CDR3 nucleotides read TGTGCCAGCAGCCCCACATCCTACGAGCAGTACTTC.

The rearrangement links TRBV7-3 to TRBJ2-5; D is undetermined. The germline V gene encodes CDR1 SGHTA and CDR2 FQGTGA. Trimming left V 4 bases short and J 5 bases short, with 11 bases between. The CDR3 totals 13 residues. This chain's CDR3 is CASSSHLAETQYF. The CDR3 DNA reads TGTGCCAGCAGCTCCCACCTGGCGGAGACCCAGTACTTC.

V gene TRBV27 combines with J gene TRBJ1-1; D is uncertain. Germline V CDR1 and CDR2: MNHEY, SMNVEV (reference sequence). Trimming pared 10 bases from V and 4 bases from J, leaving 16 bases between. The CDR3 consists of 13 residues. CDR3 bases: TGTGCCACCCGACCCAGAGCGGGCACTGAAGCTTTCTTT. It yields the protein CATRPRAGTEAFF.

The chain recombines TRBV11-2 with TRBJ2-7; D may be TRBD1 or TRBD2 (7 bases each). The CDR3 sequence is 15 residues long. The V end lost 3 bases, the J end lost 4 bases, and 16 bases lay between the germline ends. The germline CDR1 and CDR2 sequences are SGHAT and FQNNGV. The CDR3 DNA is TGTGCCAGCAGCTTGCGCAGGGGGGGAAATTACGAGCAGTACTTC. This gives the protein CASSLRRGGNYEQYF.

This chain links TRBV7-3 with TRBJ1-6; 8 nucleotides line up with TRBD1. CDR1 is SGHTA, CDR2 FQGTGA, per germline. This CDR3 contains 14 residues. After removal of 5 bases from V and 9 bases from J, the junction contained 6 bases not matched to a gene. The CDR3 nucleotides read TGTGCCAGCAGCATCGGACAGGGACGTTCACCCCTCCACTTT. It encodes CASSIGQGRSPLHF.

The V call is TRBV9, the J call TRBJ1-4; no reliable D call. Trimming removed 0 bases from V and 6 bases from J, with 18 bases in between. The length of the CDR3 is 17 residues. The germline V gene encodes CDR1 SGDLS and CDR2 YYNGEE. The CDR3 loop is CASSVGGSGVGDEKLFF. In DNA, the CDR3 is TGTGCCAGCAGCGTAGGAGGGTCTGGGGTGGGAGATGAAAAACTGTTTTTT.

This clone was counted a few times. The chain uses TRBV19 and TRBJ1-6, with 7 bases aligning to TRBD1. CDR1 is LNHDA and CDR2 is SQIVND in the germline V gene (reference sequence). CDR3 size: 17 residues. The V segment lost 6 bases and the J segment 5 bases; nucleotides outside the gene matches: 13. CDR3 region: CASRTTTRGFHNSPLHF. CDR3 DNA: TGTGCCAGTAGGACAACTACCAGGGGGTTCCATAATTCACCCCTCCACTTT.

The chain has TRBV18 and TRBJ1-5, with TRBD1 as a possible D gene (5 bases). CDR1 and CDR2 (germline): KGHSH, LQKENI. This CDR3 is 16 amino acids long. Trimming took off 1 base at V and 0 bases at J, with 10 bases between the two ends. In nucleotides, the CDR3 is TGTGCCAGCTCACCACGGGGGATCAATAGCAATCAGCCCCAGCATTTT. Its translation is CASSPRGINSNQPQHF.

V and J are TRBV30 and TRBJ2-1, with D tentatively TRBD1 (6 bases). There are 14 residues in the CDR3. With 2 bases removed from V and 7 bases from J, the gap between germline ends came to 15 bases. Germline loops: CDR1 GTSNPN, CDR2 SVGIG (reference sequence). CDR3 in amino acids: CAWSTHQGMNEQFF. CDR3 sequence (DNA): TGTGCCTGGAGTACGCACCAGGGGATGAATGAGCAGTTCTTC.

The chain combines TRBV19 with TRBJ1-2; D is unresolved. Germline lookup yields CDR1 LNHDA and CDR2 SQIVND (reference sequence). This CDR3 has 17 amino acids. With 6 bases removed from V and 0 bases from J, the gap between germline ends came to 20 bases. The CDR3 region has the DNA TGTGCCAGTAGCCGGCCTAGGAGGACTGACGCTAACTATGGCTACACCTTC. It is translated as CASSRPRRTDANYGYTF.

CDR3 DNA: TGCAGCGTTGAGGGGAACACTGAAGCTTTCTTT. Its translation is CSVEGNTEAFF. The chain recombines TRBV29-1 with TRBJ1-1; D is ambiguous. Germline CDR1 and CDR2: SQVTM and ANQGSEA. This CDR3 has 11 residues. V lost 3 bases, J lost 1 base, and 3 bases lay in between.

The CDR3 nucleotides are TGTGCCATCAGGGACACAGATAGTGCCTCCTACGAGCAGTACTTC. Protein sequence: CAIRDTDSASYEQYF. J is TRBJ2-7 and V is TRBV10-3, with D tentatively TRBD1 (5 bases). Germline CDR1 ENHRY, CDR2 SYGVKD. The V end was cut by 6 bases, the J end by 0 bases, with 15 bases between. CDR3 length equals 15 residues.

CDR3 residues: CAWTLGGVYEQYF. In nucleotides, the CDR3 is TGTGCCTGGACCCTAGGGGGTGTCTACGAGCAGTACTTC. This rearrangement joins TRBV30 to TRBJ2-7; D might be TRBD1 (6 bases). Germline V gives CDR1 GTSNPN, CDR2 SVGIG (reference sequence). The length of the CDR3 is 13 residues. Trimming removed 4 bases at V and 3 bases at J, with 13 bases between.

J is TRBJ2-5 and V is TRBV19; D possibly corresponds to TRBD2 (5 bases). Trimming took off 1 base at V and 1 base at J, with 16 bases between the two ends. The germline V gene has CDR1 LNHDA and CDR2 SQIVND (reference sequence). This CDR3 has 17 amino acids. The CDR3 bases are TGTGCCAGTAGTATAGTATATGAGGAAGCGGTCCAAGAGACCCAGTACTTC. Protein product: CASSIVYEEAVQETQYF.

This rearrangement joins TRBV28 to TRBJ2-7; no definite D call. V was shortened by 2 bases and J by 3 bases, with 8 bases between the two germline ends. There are 13 residues in the CDR3. Germline V gene lookup returns CDR1 MDHEN and CDR2 SYDVKM. CDR3 nucleotide sequence: TGTGCCAGCAGTTTAGTTCAGAGCTACGAGCAGTACTTC. Translated: CASSLVQSYEQYF.

The genes are TRBV6-5 and TRBJ2-5; TRBD1 aligns across 7 bases. CDR1 is MNHEY, CDR2 SVGAGI, per germline. V lost 6 bases and J lost 4; bases outside the gene matches: 8. CDR3 length: 14 residues. Here the CDR3 reads CASSKRQGGETQYF. CDR3 coding DNA: TGTGCCAGCAGCAAAAGACAGGGTGGAGAGACCCAGTACTTC.